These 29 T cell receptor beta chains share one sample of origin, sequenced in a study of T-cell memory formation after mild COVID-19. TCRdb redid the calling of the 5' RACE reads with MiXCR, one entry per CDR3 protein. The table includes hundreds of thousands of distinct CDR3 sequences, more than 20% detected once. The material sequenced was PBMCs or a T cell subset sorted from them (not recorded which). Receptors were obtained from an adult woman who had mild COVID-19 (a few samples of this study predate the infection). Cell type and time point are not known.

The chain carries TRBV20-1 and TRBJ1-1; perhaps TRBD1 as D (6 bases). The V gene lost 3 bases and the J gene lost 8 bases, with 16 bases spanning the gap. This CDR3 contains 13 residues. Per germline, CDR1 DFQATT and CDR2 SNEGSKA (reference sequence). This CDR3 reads CSARHSGGDEAFF. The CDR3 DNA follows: TGCAGTGCTAGGCATAGCGGGGGCGACGAAGCTTTCTTT.

The CDR3 DNA reads as TGCGCCAGCAGCTTGACTCAGGGTGAGACTGAAGCTTTCTTT. Its protein product is CASSLTQGETEAFF. This chain joins TRBV5-1 and TRBJ1-1, with a possible D match to TRBD1 (5 bases). Germline CDR1 and CDR2: SGHRS and YFSETQ. This CDR3 comprises 14 residues. V lost 1 base and J 5 bases, leaving 12 bases between the germline ends.

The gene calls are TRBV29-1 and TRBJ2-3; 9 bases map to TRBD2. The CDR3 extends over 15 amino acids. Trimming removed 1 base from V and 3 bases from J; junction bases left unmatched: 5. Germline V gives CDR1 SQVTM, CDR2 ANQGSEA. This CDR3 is CSVEGRLAETDTQYF. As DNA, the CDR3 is TGCAGCGTTGAAGGGAGACTAGCGGAGACAGATACGCAGTATTTT.

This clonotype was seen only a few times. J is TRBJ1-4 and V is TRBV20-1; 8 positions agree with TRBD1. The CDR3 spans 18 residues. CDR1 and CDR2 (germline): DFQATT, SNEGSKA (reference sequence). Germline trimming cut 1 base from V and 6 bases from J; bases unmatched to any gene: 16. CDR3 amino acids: CSARGWDRVWGQDEKLFF. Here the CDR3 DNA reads TGCAGTGCTAGAGGGTGGGACAGAGTGTGGGGACAGGATGAAAAACTGTTTTTT.

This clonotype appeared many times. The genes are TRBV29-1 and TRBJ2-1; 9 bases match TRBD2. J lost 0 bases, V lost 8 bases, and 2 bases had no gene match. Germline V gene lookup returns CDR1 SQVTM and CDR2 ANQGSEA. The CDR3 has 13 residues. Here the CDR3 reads CSLAGDSYNEQFF. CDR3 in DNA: TGCAGCTTAGCGGGGGACTCCTACAATGAGCAGTTCTTC.

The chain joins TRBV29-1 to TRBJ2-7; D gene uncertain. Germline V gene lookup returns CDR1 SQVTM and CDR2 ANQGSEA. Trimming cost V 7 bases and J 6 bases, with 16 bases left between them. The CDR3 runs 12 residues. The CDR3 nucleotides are TGCAGCGGTCTGGACCCCCCCTCCGAGCAGTACTTC. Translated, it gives CSGLDPPSEQYF.

CDR3 coding DNA: TGTGCCACCAGGACAGGGATGAGCACAGATACGCAGTATTTT. As protein: CATRTGMSTDTQYF. The chain employs TRBV12-3 or TRBV12-4 and TRBJ2-3, with 8 bases that match TRBD1. The CDR3 length is 14 residues. With V trimmed by 10 bases and J by 0 bases, 6 bases remained unmatched.

The CDR3 here is CASSQRLAGGLTPPNEQFF. In DNA form, the CDR3 reads TGCGCCAGCAGCCAAAGACTAGCGGGGGGGCTTACACCTCCCAATGAGCAGTTCTTC. This chain connects TRBV4-1 to TRBJ2-1; 14 bases fit TRBD2. J gave up 6 bases and V 2 bases, and 12 bases lay outside the gene matches. The CDR3 is 19 residues long. CDR1 and CDR2 (germline): MGHRA, YSYEKL.

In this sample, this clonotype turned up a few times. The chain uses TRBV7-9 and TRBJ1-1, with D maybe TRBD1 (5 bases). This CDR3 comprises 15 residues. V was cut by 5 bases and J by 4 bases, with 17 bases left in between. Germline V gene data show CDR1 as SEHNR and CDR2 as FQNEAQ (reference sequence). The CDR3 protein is CASSPRGGRFTEAFF. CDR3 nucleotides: TGTGCCAGCAGCCCACGCGGGGGAAGGTTCACTGAAGCTTTCTTT.

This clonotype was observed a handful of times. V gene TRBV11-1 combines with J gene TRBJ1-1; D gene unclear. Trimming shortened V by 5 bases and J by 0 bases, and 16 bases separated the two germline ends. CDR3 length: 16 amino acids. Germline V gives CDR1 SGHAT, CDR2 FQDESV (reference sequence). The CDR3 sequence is CASSHRKAVLNTEAFF. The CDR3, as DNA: TGTGCCAGCAGCCACCGAAAGGCAGTTTTGAACACTGAAGCTTTCTTT.

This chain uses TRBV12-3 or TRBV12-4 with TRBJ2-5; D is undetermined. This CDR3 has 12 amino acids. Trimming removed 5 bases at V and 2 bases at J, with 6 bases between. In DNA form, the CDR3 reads TGTGCCAGCAGTGAGATACAAGAGACCCAGTACTTC. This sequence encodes CASSEIQETQYF.

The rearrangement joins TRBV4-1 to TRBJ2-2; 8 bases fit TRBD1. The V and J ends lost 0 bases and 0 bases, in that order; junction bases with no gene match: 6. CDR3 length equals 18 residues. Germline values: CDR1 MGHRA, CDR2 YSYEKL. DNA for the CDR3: TGCGCCAGCAGCCAAGATGACAGGGGACCTACGAACACCGGGGAGCTGTTTTTT. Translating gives CASSQDDRGPTNTGELFF.

CDR3 protein: CASSPVSPSTAEAFF. The CDR3 DNA sequence: TGTGCCAGTAGTCCTGTCTCCCCGAGCACCGCTGAAGCTTTCTTT. The V and J genes are TRBV19 and TRBJ1-1; no definite D call. This CDR3 has 15 amino acids. The ends were cut back, 5 bases at V and 6 bases at J, with 19 bases in the middle. The germline gives CDR1 LNHDA, CDR2 SQIVND (reference sequence).

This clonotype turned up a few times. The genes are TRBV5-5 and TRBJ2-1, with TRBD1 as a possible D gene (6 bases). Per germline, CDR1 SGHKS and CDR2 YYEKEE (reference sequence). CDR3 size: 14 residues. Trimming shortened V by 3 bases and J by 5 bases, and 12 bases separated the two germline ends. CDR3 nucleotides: TGTGCCAGCAGCTCTTTGGGGGCGGACAATGAGCAGTTCTTC. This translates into CASSSLGADNEQFF.

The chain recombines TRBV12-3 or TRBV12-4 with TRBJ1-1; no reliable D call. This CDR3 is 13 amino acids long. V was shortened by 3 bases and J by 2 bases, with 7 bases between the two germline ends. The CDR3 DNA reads TGTGCCAGCAGTTTTTGGGTCAACACTGAAGCTTTCTTT. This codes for CASSFWVNTEAFF.

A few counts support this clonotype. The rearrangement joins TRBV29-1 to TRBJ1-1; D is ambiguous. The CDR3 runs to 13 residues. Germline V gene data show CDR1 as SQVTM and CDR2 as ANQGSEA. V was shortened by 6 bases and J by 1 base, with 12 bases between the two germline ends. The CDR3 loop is CSVESAANTEAFF. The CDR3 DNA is TGCAGCGTGGAAAGCGCTGCGAACACTGAAGCTTTCTTT.

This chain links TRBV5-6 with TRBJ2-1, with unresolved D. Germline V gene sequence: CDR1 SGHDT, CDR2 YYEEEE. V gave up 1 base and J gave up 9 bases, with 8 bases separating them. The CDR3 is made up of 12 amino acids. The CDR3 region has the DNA TGTGCCAGCAGCTTGATATTTGGTGAGCAGTTCTTC. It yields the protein CASSLIFGEQFF.

The CDR3, as DNA: TGTGCCAGCACGGGGTCGACAGGGCGGATCTATAGCAATCAGCCCCAGCATTTT. Translated: CASTGSTGRIYSNQPQHF. The chain combines TRBV25-1 with TRBJ1-5; 7 bases line up with TRBD1. The CDR3 covers 18 residues. J gave up 0 bases and V 7 bases, and 15 bases lay outside the gene matches. CDR1 and CDR2 from the germline V gene are MGHDK and SYGVNS.

DNA for the CDR3: TGTGCCAGCAGTTACCGAAAAGGGACTCCCTTTGGATCCGAGCAGTACTTC. The encoded protein is CASSYRKGTPFGSEQYF. The V gene is TRBV6-5, the J gene TRBJ2-7; D perhaps matches TRBD2 (6 bases). The CDR3 sequence is 17 residues long. Trimming cost V 2 bases and J 6 bases, with 23 bases left between them. Per the germline V gene, CDR1 is MNHEY and CDR2 is SVGAGI.

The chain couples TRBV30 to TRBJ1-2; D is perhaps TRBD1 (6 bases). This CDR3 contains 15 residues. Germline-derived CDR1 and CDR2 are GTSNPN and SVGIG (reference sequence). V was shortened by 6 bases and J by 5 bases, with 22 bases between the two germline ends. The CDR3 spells CACPPRGAHGYGYTF. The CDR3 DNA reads TGTGCCTGCCCCCCGCGGGGGGCTCATGGATATGGCTACACCTTC.

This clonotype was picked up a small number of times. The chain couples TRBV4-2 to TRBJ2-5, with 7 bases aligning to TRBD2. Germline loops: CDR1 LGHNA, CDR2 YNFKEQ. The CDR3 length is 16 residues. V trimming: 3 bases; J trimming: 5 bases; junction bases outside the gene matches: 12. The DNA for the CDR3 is TGTGCCAGCAGCCAGGGAGGGCGGGATAACTTGGAGACCCAGTACTTC. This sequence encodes CASSQGGRDNLETQYF.

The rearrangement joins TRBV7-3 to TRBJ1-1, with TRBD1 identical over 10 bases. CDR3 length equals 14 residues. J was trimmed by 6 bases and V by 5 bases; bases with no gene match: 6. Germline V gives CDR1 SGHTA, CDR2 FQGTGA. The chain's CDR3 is CASSPGQGRAEAFF. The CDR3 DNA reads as TGTGCCAGCAGCCCGGGACAGGGGAGGGCTGAAGCTTTCTTT. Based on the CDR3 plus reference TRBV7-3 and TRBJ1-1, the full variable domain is GAGVSQTPSNKVTEKGKYVELRCDPISGHTALYWYRQSLGQGPEFLIYFQGTGAADDSGLPNDRFFAVRPEGSVSTLKIQRTERGDSAVYLCASSPGQGRAEAFFGQGTRLTVV.

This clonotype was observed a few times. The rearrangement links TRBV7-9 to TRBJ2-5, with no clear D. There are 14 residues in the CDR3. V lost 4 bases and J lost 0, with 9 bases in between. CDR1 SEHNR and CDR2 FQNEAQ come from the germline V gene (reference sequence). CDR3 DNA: TGTGCCAGCAGCTCCTACCAGTACCAAGAGACCCAGTACTTC. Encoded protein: CASSSYQYQETQYF.

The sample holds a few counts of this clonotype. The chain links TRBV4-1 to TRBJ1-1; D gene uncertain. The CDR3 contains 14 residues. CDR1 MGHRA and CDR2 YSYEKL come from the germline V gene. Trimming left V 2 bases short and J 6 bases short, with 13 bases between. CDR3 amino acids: CASSQRTQSPEAFF. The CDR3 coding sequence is TGCGCCAGCAGCCAACGGACTCAGAGCCCTGAAGCTTTCTTT.

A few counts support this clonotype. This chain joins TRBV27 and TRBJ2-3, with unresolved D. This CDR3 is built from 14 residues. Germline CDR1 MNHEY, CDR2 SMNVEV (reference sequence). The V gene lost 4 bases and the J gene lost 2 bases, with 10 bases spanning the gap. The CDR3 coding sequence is TGTGCCAGCAGTTCGGGCAGCGTCACAGATACGCAGTATTTT. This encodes CASSSGSVTDTQYF.

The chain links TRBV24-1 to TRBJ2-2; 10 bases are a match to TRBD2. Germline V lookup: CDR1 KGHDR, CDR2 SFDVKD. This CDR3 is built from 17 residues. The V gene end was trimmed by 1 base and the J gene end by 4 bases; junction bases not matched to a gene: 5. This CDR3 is CATSDLRTSGTTGELFF. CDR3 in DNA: TGTGCCACCAGTGATTTACGAACTAGCGGGACCACCGGGGAGCTGTTTTTT.

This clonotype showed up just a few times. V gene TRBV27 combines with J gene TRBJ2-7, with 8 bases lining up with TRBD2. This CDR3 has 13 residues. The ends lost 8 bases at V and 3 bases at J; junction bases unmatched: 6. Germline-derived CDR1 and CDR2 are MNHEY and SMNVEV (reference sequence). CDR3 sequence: CASSGLAGYEQYF. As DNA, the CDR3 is TGTGCCAGCTCCGGACTAGCTGGCTACGAGCAGTACTTC.

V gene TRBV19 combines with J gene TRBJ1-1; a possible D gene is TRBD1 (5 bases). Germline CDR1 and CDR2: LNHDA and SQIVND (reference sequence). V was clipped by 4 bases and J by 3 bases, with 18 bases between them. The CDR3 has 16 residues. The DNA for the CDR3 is TGTGCCAGTAGTAGAATCCTGGGCAGGGTGGACACTGAAGCTTTCTTT. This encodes CASSRILGRVDTEAFF.

CDR3 in DNA: TGTGCCACCAGCAGTACAGGGAACAATCAGCCCCAGCATTTT. Its protein is CATSSTGNNQPQHF. This chain connects TRBV15 to TRBJ1-5, with D tentatively TRBD1 (6 bases). The germline gives CDR1 LNHNV, CDR2 YYDKDF (reference sequence). This CDR3 is built from 14 residues. V was clipped by 3 bases and J by 3 bases, with 9 bases between them.